This T cell receptor (beta chain) was identified in a study of T cells in Graves' hyperthyroidism and ophthalmopathy. Researchers amplified the TCR beta CDR3 regions from RNA transcripts. The HTBI set primed first-round TCR CDR3 RT-PCR. TCRdb analysed the multiplex PCR reads with MiXCR anew, one entry per CDR3 protein. The table has about 130,000 distinct CDR3 sequences, approximately 20% seen once; the top ten hold around two thirds. The germline V gene encodes CDR1 MDHEN and CDR2 SYDVKM. J lost 4 bases, V lost 8 bases, and 3 bases had no gene match. The CDR3 covers 12 residues. This clonotype was observed many times.

V usage is TRBV28 and J usage is TRBJ2-7; 9 positions agree with TRBD1. Sequenced sample: blood. This receptor was obtained from a woman aged 45-59 years with Graves' hyperthyroidism that later progressed to Graves' ophthalmopathy. As DNA, the CDR3 is TGTGCCAGCGGGACAGGGCTTTACGAGCAGTACTTC. Protein sequence: CASGTGLYEQYF.